Each of the 4 T cell receptor beta chains below was sequenced from the same sample in a study of T cells after yellow fever vaccination (dated by TCRdb to between 2019 and 2020). Library method: 5' RACE. The sample was run on an Illumina HiSeq 2500. In-frame beta chains were kept once TCRdb had trimmed the public reads at Q25 with fastp and called clones with MiXCR. Each CDR3 protein gets just one entry, which takes the most common genes and DNA from the rows behind it. The sample includes hundreds of thousands of distinct CDR3 sequences, with approximately 9% observed a single time. Of the sample, roughly 18% is held by the ten largest clones. Read against the paper, the sample's treatment or condition label means: live attenuated yellow fever vaccine strain. This specimen consisted of PBMCs, obtained on the day of the first yellow fever vaccination. All receptors come from a man aged 18 to 30 who received the YFV17D yellow fever vaccine.

The gene calls are TRBV7-6 and TRBJ2-1; possibly TRBD2 for D (6 bases). With 0 bases removed from V and 3 bases from J, the gap between germline ends came to 12 bases. The CDR3 runs to 16 residues. CDR1 and CDR2 from the germline V gene are SGHVS and FNYEAQ. The DNA of the CDR3 is TGTGCCAGCAGCTTAGCAGGCGGGGCGATCTACAATGAGCAGTTCTTC. Amino acids: CASSLAGGAIYNEQFF.

In this sample, this clonotype turned up many times. The chain combines TRBV7-2 with TRBJ2-3, with TRBD2 identical over 12 bases. Germline V gene sequence: CDR1 SGHTA, CDR2 FQGNSA. The CDR3 consists of 16 residues. With 5 bases clipped from V and 2 bases from J, the junction kept 5 bases outside the gene matches. CDR3 in amino acids: CASSNRLAGDTDTQYF. The CDR3 DNA reads as TGTGCCAGCAGCAACCGACTAGCGGGGGACACAGATACGCAGTATTTT.

This clonotype was seen only a few times. This sequence joins TRBV5-6 and TRBJ2-1; D is undetermined. Germline CDR1 is SGHDT and CDR2 is YYEEEE. V dropped 3 bases and J dropped 6 bases, with 16 bases sitting between them. This CDR3 region has 15 residues. The CDR3 region is CASSSELFRINEQFF. The DNA for the CDR3 is TGTGCCAGCAGCTCCGAACTTTTCCGGATCAATGAGCAGTTCTTC.

This clonotype came up a few times. The chain is built from TRBV7-2 and TRBJ2-3; D perhaps matches TRBD2 (6 bases). The ends were cut back, 5 bases at V and 2 bases at J, with 14 bases in the middle. The CDR3 spans 15 residues. Per the germline V gene, CDR1 is SGHTA and CDR2 is FQGNSA. CDR3 in DNA: TGTGCCAGCAGCCCGGGGAGGATAATCACAGATACGCAGTATTTT. Encoded protein: CASSPGRIITDTQYF.